Listed below are T cell receptor beta chains from one sample, sequenced in a study of yellow fever vaccine responses in identical twins. TCRdb re-called the RT-PCR reads with MiXCR, one entry per CDR3 protein. The data contain more than 30,000 distinct CDR3 sequences, almost 60% of them singletons. The sample consisted of T cells from blood (PBMCs), unsorted or a sorted subset (not recorded which), taken before or after yellow fever vaccination (not recorded which). The receptors originated from a woman between 18 and 29 years old who received the yellow fever vaccine. CDR3s include the opening cysteine and the closing phenylalanine or tryptophan. The order of the fields is D gene, CDR3 length, clone size, J gene, V gene, CDR3 protein, CDR3 DNA. The D gene is left open where the match is weak. Some rows have no size entry. The others give once, few or many, or a class for an expanded clone.

d_gene: .
len: 14
abundance: .
j_gene: TRBJ2-1
v_gene: TRBV29-1
CDR3aa: CSVDKAPSYNEQFF
CDR3nt: TGCAGCGTTGATAAGGCACCCTCCTACAATGAGCAGTTCTTC

d_gene: .
len: 12
abundance: .
j_gene: TRBJ2-4
v_gene: TRBV2
CDR3aa: CASRVAKNIQYF
CDR3nt: TGTGCCAGCCGGGTAGCCAAAAACATTCAGTACTTC

d_gene: TRBD1
len: 18
abundance: few
j_gene: TRBJ2-1
v_gene: TRBV6-2/TRBV6-3
CDR3aa: CASSYSSYAGQGKNEQFF
CDR3nt: TGTGCCAGCAGTTACTCGTCGTACGCGGGACAGGGGAAGAATGAGCAGTTCTTC

d_gene: .
len: 17
abundance: .
j_gene: TRBJ1-5
v_gene: TRBV18
CDR3aa: CASSPGTGAYSNQPQHF
CDR3nt: TGTGCCAGCTCACCTGGGACGGGCGCTTATAGCAATCAGCCCCAGCATTTT

d_gene: TRBD1
len: 15
abundance: .
j_gene: TRBJ1-4
v_gene: TRBV20-1
CDR3aa: CSARPGTATNEKLFF
CDR3nt: TGCAGTGCTAGGCCCGGGACAGCAACTAATGAAAAACTGTTTTTT

d_gene: .
len: 14
abundance: few
j_gene: TRBJ1-2
v_gene: TRBV3-1
CDR3aa: CASSPRRYNYGYTF
CDR3nt: TGTGCCAGCAGCCCGCGACGGTATAACTATGGCTACACCTTC

d_gene: .
len: 13
abundance: .
j_gene: TRBJ2-3
v_gene: TRBV2
CDR3aa: CASSLGQGDTQYF
CDR3nt: TGTGCCAGCAGTCTAGGGCAGGGAGATACGCAGTATTTT

d_gene: .
len: 14
abundance: .
j_gene: TRBJ2-2
v_gene: TRBV10-3
CDR3aa: CATVRGENTGELFF
CDR3nt: TGTGCCACCGTGAGGGGGGAGAACACCGGGGAGCTGTTTTTT

d_gene: .
len: 14
abundance: .
j_gene: TRBJ1-2
v_gene: TRBV3-1
CDR3aa: CASSQSSGSVGYTF
CDR3nt: TGTGCCAGCAGCCAATCGTCCGGTTCGGTTGGCTACACCTTC

d_gene: .
len: 13
abundance: .
j_gene: TRBJ1-4
v_gene: TRBV12-3/TRBV12-4
CDR3aa: CASSFIGSEKLFF
CDR3nt: TGTGCCAGCAGTTTTATTGGGAGTGAAAAACTGTTTTTT

d_gene: .
len: 13
abundance: once
j_gene: TRBJ1-5
v_gene: TRBV23-1
CDR3aa: CASSHRSHQPQHF
CDR3nt: TGCGCCAGCAGTCACAGAAGTCATCAGCCCCAGCATTTT

d_gene: TRBD2
len: 13
abundance: few
j_gene: TRBJ2-5
v_gene: TRBV7-2
CDR3aa: CASSVSGGETQYF
CDR3nt: TGTGCCAGCAGCGTTAGCGGGGGAGAGACCCAGTACTTC

d_gene: TRBD2
len: 15
abundance: .
j_gene: TRBJ2-1
v_gene: TRBV12-3/TRBV12-4
CDR3aa: CASSLGTSGEKEQFF
CDR3nt: TGTGCCAGCAGTTTAGGGACTAGCGGGGAGAAGGAGCAGTTCTTC

d_gene: TRBD2
len: 16
abundance: few
j_gene: TRBJ2-1
v_gene: TRBV11-3
CDR3aa: CASSLDWVAGHHEQFF
CDR3nt: TGTGCCAGCAGCTTAGATTGGGTAGCGGGCCACCATGAGCAGTTCTTC

d_gene: .
len: 15
abundance: .
j_gene: TRBJ2-6
v_gene: TRBV5-1
CDR3aa: CASSPGFSGANVLTF
CDR3nt: TGCGCCAGCAGCCCGGGATTCTCTGGGGCCAACGTCCTGACTTTC

d_gene: .
len: 14
abundance: few
j_gene: TRBJ2-3
v_gene: TRBV28
CDR3aa: CASSFRSSTDTQYF
CDR3nt: TGTGCCAGCAGTTTTCGCTCTAGCACAGATACGCAGTATTTT

d_gene: .
len: 13
abundance: .
j_gene: TRBJ2-2
v_gene: TRBV29-1
CDR3aa: CSVRQGKTGELFF
CDR3nt: TGCAGCGTTCGGCAGGGCAAAACCGGGGAGCTATTTTTT

d_gene: .
len: 13
abundance: .
j_gene: TRBJ2-7
v_gene: TRBV12-3/TRBV12-4
CDR3aa: CASSWDTIYEQYF
CDR3nt: TGTGCCAGCAGTTGGGACACCATCTACGAGCAGTACTTC

d_gene: .
len: 16
abundance: .
j_gene: TRBJ1-5
v_gene: TRBV4-1
CDR3aa: CASSQDPPGGNQPQHF
CDR3nt: TGCGCCAGCAGCCAAGATCCCCCGGGTGGCAATCAGCCCCAGCATTTT

d_gene: TRBD1
len: 18
abundance: few
j_gene: TRBJ2-6
v_gene: TRBV4-3
CDR3aa: CASSQDRQGASGANVLTF
CDR3nt: TGCGCCAGCAGCCAAGATAGACAGGGGGCGTCTGGGGCCAACGTCCTGACTTTC

d_gene: TRBD2
len: 17
abundance: few
j_gene: TRBJ2-3
v_gene: TRBV23-1
CDR3aa: CASSHNGLAGGVDTQYF
CDR3nt: TGCGCCAGCAGTCACAACGGACTAGCGGGAGGAGTGGATACGCAGTATTTT

d_gene: TRBD2
len: 16
abundance: once
j_gene: TRBJ2-2
v_gene: TRBV11-2
CDR3aa: CASSGELAGGTGELFF
CDR3nt: TGTGCCAGCAGCGGAGAACTAGCGGGGGGCACCGGGGAGCTGTTTTTT

d_gene: TRBD1
len: 17
abundance: .
j_gene: TRBJ2-5
v_gene: TRBV24-1
CDR3aa: CATSDSGTGAPIETQYF
CDR3nt: TGTGCCACCAGTGATTCCGGGACAGGGGCCCCAATAGAGACCCAGTACTTC

d_gene: TRBD1
len: 14
abundance: .
j_gene: TRBJ1-5
v_gene: TRBV11-3
CDR3aa: CASSEGTGQQPQHF
CDR3nt: TGTGCCAGCAGCGAAGGGACAGGGCAACAGCCCCAGCATTTT

d_gene: .
len: 12
abundance: few
j_gene: TRBJ1-5
v_gene: TRBV12-3/TRBV12-4
CDR3aa: CASSAGDQPQHF
CDR3nt: TGTGCCAGCAGTGCAGGGGATCAGCCCCAGCATTTT

d_gene: .
len: 15
abundance: .
j_gene: TRBJ1-1
v_gene: TRBV7-6
CDR3aa: CASSLAAGFDTEAFF
CDR3nt: TGTGCCAGCAGCTTAGCGGCGGGGTTTGACACTGAAGCTTTCTTT

d_gene: .
len: 14
abundance: few
j_gene: TRBJ1-5
v_gene: TRBV18
CDR3aa: CASSPGGPNQPQHF
CDR3nt: TGTGCCAGCTCACCAGGTGGCCCCAATCAGCCCCAGCATTTT

d_gene: .
len: 13
abundance: .
j_gene: TRBJ2-2
v_gene: TRBV4-1
CDR3aa: CASSKDFTGELFF
CDR3nt: TGCGCCAGCAGCAAAGACTTCACCGGGGAGCTGTTTTTT

d_gene: .
len: 14
abundance: .
j_gene: TRBJ2-1
v_gene: TRBV11-3
CDR3aa: CASSLGGSANEQFF
CDR3nt: TGTGCCAGCAGCTTAGGGGGCAGCGCCAATGAGCAGTTCTTC

d_gene: .
len: 14
abundance: .
j_gene: TRBJ2-1
v_gene: TRBV29-1
CDR3aa: CSVDSRGSLDEQFF
CDR3nt: TGCAGCGTTGACTCTCGCGGAAGTCTGGATGAGCAGTTCTTC

d_gene: .
len: 13
abundance: .
j_gene: TRBJ2-5
v_gene: TRBV18
CDR3aa: CASSPNSQETQYF
CDR3nt: TGTGCCAGCTCACCTAACTCCCAAGAGACCCAGTACTTC